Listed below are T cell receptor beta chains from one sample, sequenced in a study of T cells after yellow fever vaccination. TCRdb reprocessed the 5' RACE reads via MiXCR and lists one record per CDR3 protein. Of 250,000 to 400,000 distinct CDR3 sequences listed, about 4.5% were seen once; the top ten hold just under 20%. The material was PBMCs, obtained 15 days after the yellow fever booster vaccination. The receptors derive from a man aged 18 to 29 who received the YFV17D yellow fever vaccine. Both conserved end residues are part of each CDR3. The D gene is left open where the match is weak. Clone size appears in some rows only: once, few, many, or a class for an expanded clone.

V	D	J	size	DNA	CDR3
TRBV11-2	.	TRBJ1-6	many	TGTGCCAGCAGTCCCGAAGGCAATTCACCCCTCCACTTT	CASSPEGNSPLHF
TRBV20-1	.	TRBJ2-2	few	TGCAGTGCTGCTGAAAATTGGGGGGTGGACACCGGGGAGCTGTTTTTT	CSAAENWGVDTGELFF
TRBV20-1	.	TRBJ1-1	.	TGCAGTGCTCCCCCCCCGGGTGTGAACACTGAAGCTTTCTTT	CSAPPPGVNTEAFF
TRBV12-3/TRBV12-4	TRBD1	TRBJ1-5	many	TGTGCCAGCAGCCCGCAGCCGGGACAGGGGGCGAGGTGGAGCAATCAGCCCCAGCATTTT	CASSPQPGQGARWSNQPQHF
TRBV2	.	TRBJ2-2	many	TGTGCCAGCACTGGTGGGCCCGGGGAGCTGTTTTTT	CASTGGPGELFF
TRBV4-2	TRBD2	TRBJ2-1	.	TGTGCCAGCAGCCAAGATGGGGCAGCGGGGGGGCGTAATGAGCAGTTCTTC	CASSQDGAAGGRNEQFF
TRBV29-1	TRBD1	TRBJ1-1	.	TGCAGCGTAAGCGGGACAGGGGACAATACTGAAGCTTTCTTT	CSVSGTGDNTEAFF
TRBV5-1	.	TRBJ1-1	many	TGCGCCAGCAGCTTGGGAGGGGCACCGAACACTGAAGCTTTCTTT	CASSLGGAPNTEAFF
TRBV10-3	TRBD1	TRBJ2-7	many	TGTGCCATCACTGAGACAGGGGGCTACGAGCAGTACTTC	CAITETGGYEQYF
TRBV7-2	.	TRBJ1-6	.	TGTGCCAGCAGCCTTAGACAGGATAATTCACCCCTCCACTTT	CASSLRQDNSPLHF
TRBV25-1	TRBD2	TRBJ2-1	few	TGTGCCAGCAGTCACCGACTAGCGGGCGGGCTCAATGAGCAGTTCTTC	CASSHRLAGGLNEQFF
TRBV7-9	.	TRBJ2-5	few	TGTGCCAGCAGCTTAGGTGGACAGCGCCGTAAAGAGACCCAGTACTTC	CASSLGGQRRKETQYF
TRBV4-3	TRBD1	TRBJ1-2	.	TGCGCCAGCAGCCTAGGGAACAGGGGGCACGGATATGGCTACACCTTC	CASSLGNRGHGYGYTF
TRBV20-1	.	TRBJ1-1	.	TGCAGTGCTAGAGACCCGGGTCTTGACACTGAAGCTTTCTTT	CSARDPGLDTEAFF
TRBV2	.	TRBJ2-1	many	TGTGCCAGCGACGGAGGGGGAGATGAGCAGTTCTTC	CASDGGGDEQFF
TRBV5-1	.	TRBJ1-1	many	TGCGCCAGCAGTGGAGGAACGAACACTGAAGCTTTCTTT	CASSGGTNTEAFF
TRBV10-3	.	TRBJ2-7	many	TGTGCCATCAGTGAGCCGTCCCTGGCCTACGAGCAGTACTTC	CAISEPSLAYEQYF
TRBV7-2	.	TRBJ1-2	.	TGTGCCAGCAGCTTAGTAGGCGGGCTTTTAGCTAACTATGGCTACACCTTC	CASSLVGGLLANYGYTF
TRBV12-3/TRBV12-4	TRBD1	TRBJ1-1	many	TGTGCCAGCAGCCGGGGGACAGGGAGTACTGAAGCTTTCTTT	CASSRGTGSTEAFF
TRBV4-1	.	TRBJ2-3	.	TGCGCCAGCAGCCAACCCACACTCACAGATACGCAGTATTTT	CASSQPTLTDTQYF